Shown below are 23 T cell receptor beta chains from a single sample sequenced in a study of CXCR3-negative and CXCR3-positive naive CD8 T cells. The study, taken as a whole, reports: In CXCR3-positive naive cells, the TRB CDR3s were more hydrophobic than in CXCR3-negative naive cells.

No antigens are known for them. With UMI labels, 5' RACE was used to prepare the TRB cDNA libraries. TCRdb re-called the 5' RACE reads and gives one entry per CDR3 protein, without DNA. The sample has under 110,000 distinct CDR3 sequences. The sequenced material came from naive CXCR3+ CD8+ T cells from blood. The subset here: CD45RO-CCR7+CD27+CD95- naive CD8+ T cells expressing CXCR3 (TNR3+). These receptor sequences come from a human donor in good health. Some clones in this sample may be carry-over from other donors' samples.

This CDR3 is CASQTGVSYNEQFF. V is TRBV10-2 and J is TRBJ2-1; the TRBD1 assignment by TCRdb is unverifiable without DNA. The CDR3 runs 14 residues. CDR1 and CDR2 (germline): WSHSY, SAAADI.

The CDR3 spells CASSSRDRRPYEQYF. The chain has TRBV7-9 and TRBJ2-7; no DNA is available, so the TRBD1 call from TCRdb remains unchecked. The CDR3 has 15 residues. CDR1 is SEHNR and CDR2 is FQNEAQ in the germline V gene (reference sequence).

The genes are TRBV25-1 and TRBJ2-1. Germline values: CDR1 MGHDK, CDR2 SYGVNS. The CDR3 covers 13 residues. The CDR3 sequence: CASSGRRNNEQFF.

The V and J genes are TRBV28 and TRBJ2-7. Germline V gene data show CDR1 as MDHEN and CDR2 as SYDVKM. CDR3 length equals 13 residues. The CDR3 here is CASSLSDPTEQYF.

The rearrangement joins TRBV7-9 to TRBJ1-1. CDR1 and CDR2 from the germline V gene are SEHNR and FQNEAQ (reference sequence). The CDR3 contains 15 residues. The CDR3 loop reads CASHSTGLSNTEAFF.

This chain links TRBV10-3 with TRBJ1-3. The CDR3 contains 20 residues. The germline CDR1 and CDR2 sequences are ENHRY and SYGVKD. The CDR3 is CAISESLKERRGSSGNTIYF.

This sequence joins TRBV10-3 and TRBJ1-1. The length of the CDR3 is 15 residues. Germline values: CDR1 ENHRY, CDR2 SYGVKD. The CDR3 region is CAISEGGGLNTEAFF.

The CDR3 reads CSVESSGGYGETQYF. The J gene is TRBJ2-5, the V gene TRBV29-1; no DNA is available, so the TRBD1 call from TCRdb remains unchecked. The germline V gene has CDR1 SQVTM and CDR2 ANQGSEA. This CDR3 has 15 residues. Drawing the rest from reference TRBV29-1 and TRBJ2-5, the complete variable domain is SAVISQKPSRDICQRGTSLTIQCQVDSQVTMMFWYRQQPGQSLTLIATANQGSEATYESGFVIDKFPISRPNLTFSTLTVSNMSPEDSSIYLCSVESSGGYGETQYFGPGTRLLVL.

CDR3 in amino acids: CASRSNWDSDYGYTF. This chain connects TRBV19 to TRBJ1-2; TCRdb names TRBD1, which stays unverified in the absence of DNA. Germline-derived CDR1 and CDR2 are LNHDA and SQIVND (reference sequence). The CDR3 is made up of 15 amino acids. Complete variable domain (other parts from reference TRBV19 and TRBJ1-2): DGGITQSPKYLFRKEGQNVTLSCEQNLNHDAMYWYRQDPGQGLRLIYYSQIVNDFQKGDIAEGYSVSREKKESFPLTVTSAQKNPTAFYLCASRSNWDSDYGYTFGSGTRLTVV.

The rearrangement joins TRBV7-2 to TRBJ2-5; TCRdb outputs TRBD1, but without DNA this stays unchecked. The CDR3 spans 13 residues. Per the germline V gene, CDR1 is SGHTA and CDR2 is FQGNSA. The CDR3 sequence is CASSYDREETQYF.

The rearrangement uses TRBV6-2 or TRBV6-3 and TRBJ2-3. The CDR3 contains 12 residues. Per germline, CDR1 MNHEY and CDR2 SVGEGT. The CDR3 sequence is CASGLQTDTQYF.

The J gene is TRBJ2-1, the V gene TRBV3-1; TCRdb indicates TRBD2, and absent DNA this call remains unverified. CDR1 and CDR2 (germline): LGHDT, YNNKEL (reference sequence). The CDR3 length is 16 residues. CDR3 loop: CASSKLSGASYNEQFF.

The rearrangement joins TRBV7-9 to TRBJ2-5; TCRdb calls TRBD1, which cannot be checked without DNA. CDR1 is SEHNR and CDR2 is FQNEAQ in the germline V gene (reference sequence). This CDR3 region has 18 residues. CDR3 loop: CASSPTLPPTGEEETQYF.

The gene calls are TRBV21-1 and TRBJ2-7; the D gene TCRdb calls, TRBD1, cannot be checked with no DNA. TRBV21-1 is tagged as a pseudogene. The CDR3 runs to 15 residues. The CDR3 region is CASSPGGLITYEQYF.

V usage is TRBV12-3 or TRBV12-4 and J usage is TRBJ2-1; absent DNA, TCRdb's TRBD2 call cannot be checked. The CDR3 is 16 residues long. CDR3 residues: CASSLGLAGSYNEQFF.

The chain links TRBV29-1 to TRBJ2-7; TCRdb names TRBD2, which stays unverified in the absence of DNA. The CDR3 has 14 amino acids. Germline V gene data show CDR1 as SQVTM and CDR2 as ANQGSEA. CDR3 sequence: CSVGGGPSGYEQYF.

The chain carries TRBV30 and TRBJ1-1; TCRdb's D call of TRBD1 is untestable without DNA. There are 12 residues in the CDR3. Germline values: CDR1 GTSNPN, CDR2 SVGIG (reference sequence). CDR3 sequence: CAWSFETVEAFF.

The CDR3 region is CASSLTAGQTSYNEQFF. The gene calls are TRBV27 and TRBJ2-1; no DNA is available, so the TRBD1 call from TCRdb remains unchecked. This CDR3 has 17 amino acids. Germline-derived CDR1 and CDR2 are MNHEY and SMNVEV (reference sequence).

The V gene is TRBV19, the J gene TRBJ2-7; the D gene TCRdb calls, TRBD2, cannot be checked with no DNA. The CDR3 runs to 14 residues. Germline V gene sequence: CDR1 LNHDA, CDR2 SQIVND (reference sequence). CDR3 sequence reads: CASSDLSRDYEQYF.

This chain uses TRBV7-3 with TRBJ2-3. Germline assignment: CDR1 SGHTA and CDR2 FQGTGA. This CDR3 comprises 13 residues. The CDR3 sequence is CASSPIGPDTQYF.

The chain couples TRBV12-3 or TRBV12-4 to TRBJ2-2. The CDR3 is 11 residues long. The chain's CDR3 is CASSTTGELFF.

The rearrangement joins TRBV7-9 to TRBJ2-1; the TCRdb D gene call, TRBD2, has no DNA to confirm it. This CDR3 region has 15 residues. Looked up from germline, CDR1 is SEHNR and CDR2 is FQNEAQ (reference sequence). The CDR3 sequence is CASSTTSGGAHEQFF.

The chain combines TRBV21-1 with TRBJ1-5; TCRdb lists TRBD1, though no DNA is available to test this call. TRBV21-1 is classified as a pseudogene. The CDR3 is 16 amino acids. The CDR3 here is CASSKAGQGVDQPQHF.